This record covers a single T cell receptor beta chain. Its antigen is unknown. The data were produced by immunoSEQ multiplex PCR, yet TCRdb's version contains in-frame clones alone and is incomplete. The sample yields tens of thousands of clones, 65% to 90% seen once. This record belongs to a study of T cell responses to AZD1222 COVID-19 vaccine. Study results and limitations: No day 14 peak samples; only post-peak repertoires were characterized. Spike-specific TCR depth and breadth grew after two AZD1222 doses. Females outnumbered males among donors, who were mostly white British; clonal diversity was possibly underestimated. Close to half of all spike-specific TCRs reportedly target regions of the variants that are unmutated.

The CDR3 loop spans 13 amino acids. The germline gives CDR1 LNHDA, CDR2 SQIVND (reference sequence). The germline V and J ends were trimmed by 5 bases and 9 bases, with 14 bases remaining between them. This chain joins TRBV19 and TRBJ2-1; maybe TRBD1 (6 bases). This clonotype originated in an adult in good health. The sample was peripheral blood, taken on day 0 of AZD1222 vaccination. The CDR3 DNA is TGTGCCAGTAGTGTACAGGGAGCACCTGAGCAGTTCTTC. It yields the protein CASSVQGAPEQFF. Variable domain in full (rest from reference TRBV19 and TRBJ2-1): DGGITQSPKYLFRKEGQNVTLSCEQNLNHDAMYWYRQDPGQGLRLIYYSQIVNDFQKGDIAEGYSVSREKKESFPLTVTSAQKNPTAFYLCASSVQGAPEQFFGPGTRLTVL.